This TCR beta chain was sequenced in a study of blood T cell repertoires in COVID-19. Study overall: Specimens from acute and convalescent COVID-19 originated in the United States, Italy and Spain. PBMCs, B-cell-depleted T cells, or T cells were the source of the cDNA or gDNA that made up the material.

Libraries were prepared by immunoSEQ multiplex PCR; TCRdb keeps only in-frame clonotypes and omits some of them. The repertoire holds under 95,000 clones, 80% to 95% seen once, with just over 2.5% in the top ten. The CDR3 contains 15 residues. Germline loops: CDR1 KGHSH, CDR2 LQKENI. The V gene end was trimmed by 3 bases and the J gene end by 3 bases; junction bases not matched to a gene: 7. A Seattle source enrolled patients during active infection and followed them longitudinally. The sequenced sample consisted of peripheral blood. The gene calls are TRBV18 and TRBJ1-1; 7 bases match TRBD1. This sequence was found in a man in his forties or fifties with COVID-19, enrolled during active disease. The CDR3 loop is CASSPSTGAHTEAFF. CDR3 nucleotide sequence: TGTGCCAGCTCACCGTCTACAGGGGCGCACACTGAAGCTTTCTTT.